This TCR beta chain was profiled in a study of cytomegalovirus exposure and HLA in healthy donors. Study background: The 100 to 150 validation repertoires, a later analysis reported, used the same platform as the approximately 730 repertoires from the first cohort. Study findings and constraints: In vitro work confirmed that a few CMV-associated chains recognize CMV antigens. Both high specificity and high sensitivity reportedly marked the classifier's diagnosis of cytomegalovirus status.

With regard to this clone: What it recognizes is unknown.

The method was immunoSEQ multiplex PCR; TCRdb's version includes in-frame clones alone and lacks a portion of them. This table holds roughly 310,000 clones, around 90% found once. Germline CDR1 is MNHNS and CDR2 is SASEGT. There are 13 residues in the CDR3. Trimming removed 3 bases from V and 1 base from J, with 6 bases in between. Sequencing was done on a sample of PBMCs. This clonotype was obtained from a man aged 25-40 years in good health and CMV-seronegative. V usage is TRBV6-1 and J usage is TRBJ1-1; D uncertain. CDR3: CASSDQWNTEAFF. The DNA for the CDR3 is TGTGCCAGCAGTGACCAATGGAACACTGAAGCTTTCTTT.